The 2 T cell receptor beta chains in this list originate from one sample, sequenced in a study of cytomegalovirus exposure and HLA in healthy donors. Primers: 60 Vbeta forward and 13 Jbeta reverse. Method: immunoSEQ multiplex PCR; TCRdb's copy keeps in-frame clones and lacks some. Of roughly 120,000 clones in the sample, under 90% were seen once. The specimen was PBMCs. The receptor set was obtained from a woman in her twenties or thirties in good health and CMV-seronegative.

The V gene is TRBV21-1, the J gene TRBJ1-1; the D segment call TRBD1 is taken from the table without a DNA check. TRBV21-1 is labeled a pseudogene. The length of the CDR3 is 19 residues. The CDR3 here is CASSKESRQGAEADTEAFF. CDR3 sequence (DNA): TGTGCCAGCAGCAAAGAATCCCGACAGGGGGCTGAGGCGGACACTGAAGCTTTCTTT.

This clone has just a few counts. J is TRBJ1-3 and V is TRBV19; D is unresolved. Deletions cut 1 base from V and 0 bases from J, with 13 bases between. This CDR3 is 17 amino acids long. The germline gives CDR1 LNHDA, CDR2 SQIVND (reference sequence). The CDR3 sequence is CASSIGAETTSGNTIYF. The CDR3 DNA is TGTGCCAGTAGTATAGGTGCAGAGACTACCTCTGGAAACACCATATATTTT.